This TCR beta chain originates from a study of neurological immune-mediated disorders. Regarding the study as a whole: Phylogenetic grouping assigned the repertoires of 18 of 34 multiple sclerosis patients to a single related-CDR3 cluster, which may represent a signature.

Using its own MiXCR run on the 5' RACE reads, TCRdb lists one record per CDR3 protein. The table lists fewer than 85,000 distinct CDR3 sequences, 3% to 5% of them singletons. This clonotype was detected ten times or more. Its antigen is not identified. The TCR originated in a man aged 25 to 40 with multiple sclerosis. Specimen: PBMCs.

The CDR3, as DNA: TGTGCCAGCGTGAGGCAGTTCGGAGACAATGAGCAGTTCTTC. This codes for CASVRQFGDNEQFF. The chain links TRBV5-5 to TRBJ2-1; D is undetermined. Germline lookup yields CDR1 SGHKS and CDR2 YYEKEE (reference sequence). This CDR3 is 14 amino acids long. The V and J ends lost 7 bases and 5 bases respectively, with 16 bases between them.